Each of the 2 T cell receptor beta chains below was sequenced from the same sample in a study of cytomegalovirus exposure and HLA in healthy donors. PCR primers comprised 60 Vbeta and 13 Jbeta primers. The method was immunoSEQ multiplex PCR; TCRdb's version includes in-frame clones alone and lacks a portion of them. The table records nearly 110,000 clones, roughly four fifths of them present only once. The sequenced sample consisted of PBMCs. These receptors were obtained from a male donor in good health and CMV-seropositive.

The chain is built from TRBV4-3 and TRBJ2-1, with D uncertain. The ends were cut back, 0 bases at V and 3 bases at J, with 15 bases in the middle. Germline V lookup: CDR1 LGHNA, CDR2 YSLEER. CDR3 length: 17 residues. The CDR3 spells CASSQETELLGYNEQFF. DNA for the CDR3: TGCGCCAGCAGCCAAGAGACTGAACTTCTTGGCTACAATGAGCAGTTCTTC.

With respect to this clone: The sample contains more than one DNA sequence encoding this CDR3. V gene TRBV18 combines with J gene TRBJ2-3; D call uncertain. CDR1 is KGHSH, CDR2 LQKENI, per germline. The CDR3 has 13 amino acids. Deletions cut 0 bases from V and 3 bases from J, with 4 bases between. In DNA, the CDR3 is TGTGCCAGCTCACCACCTAGTACAGATACGCAGTATTTT. Protein product: CASSPPSTDTQYF.